Below, one T cell receptor (beta chain) is given with its context. The data are from a study of OX40 agonist ivuxolimab in advanced cancers. TCRdb's copy holds only in-frame clones and misses some; the assay was immunoSEQ multiplex PCR. The data contain 68,000 or so clones, about 89% of them singletons. Germline loops: CDR1 LGHNA, CDR2 YNFKEQ. With 0 bases removed from V and 6 bases from J, the gap between germline ends came to 9 bases. The CDR3 length is 14 residues. This rearrangement joins TRBV4-2 to TRBJ1-5, with unresolved D. The material sequenced was CD4+ or CD8+ T cells sorted from blood, taken in a trial of the OX40 agonist ivuxolimab. This clonotype originated in an adult with an advanced solid tumor such as melanoma, head and neck, liver or kidney cancer. CDR3 coding DNA: TGTGCCAGCAGCCAAGACTGGGGAAGTCAGCCCCAGCATTTT. Translating gives CASSQDWGSQPQHF.